This T cell receptor (beta chain) stems from a study of CXCR4 blockade with PD-1 therapy in pancreatic cancer. Profiling relied on immunoSEQ multiplex PCR, and the TCRdb table lists in-frame clones only, not all of them. The sample contains about 2,500 clones, around 40% of which appear only once. A few counts support this clone. Trimming shortened V by 1 base and J by 0 bases, and 8 bases separated the two germline ends. The CDR3 length is 14 residues. The germline V gene encodes CDR1 SGDLS and CDR2 YYNGEE. Sequenced input: tumor tissue. This TCR came from a human donor with pancreatic ductal adenocarcinoma. The V and J genes are TRBV9 and TRBJ2-7; the D gene is possibly TRBD1 (5 bases). The CDR3, as DNA: TGTGCCAGCAGCGTACAGGGAAGCTCCTACGAGCAGTACTTC. Translating it yields CASSVQGSSYEQYF.